The 2 T cell receptor beta chains below were found in one sample sequenced in a study of cytomegalovirus exposure and HLA in healthy donors. Primers: 60 Vbeta forward and 13 Jbeta reverse. Method: immunoSEQ multiplex PCR; TCRdb's copy keeps in-frame clones and lacks some. The sample lists approximately 100,000 clones; around three quarters were seen once. Sequenced material: PBMCs. All receptors derive from a man aged 50 or older in good health and CMV-seropositive.

The chain is built from TRBV18 and TRBJ1-2; D gene ambiguous. Between the trimmed V and J ends, which lost 2 bases and 6 bases, there was a span of 13 bases. This CDR3 contains 14 residues. Germline loops: CDR1 KGHSH, CDR2 LQKENI. This CDR3 is CASSPTDWLDGYTF. DNA of the CDR3: TGTGCCAGCTCACCAACGGACTGGCTCGATGGCTACACCTTC.

V is TRBV11-2 and J is TRBJ2-1; 9 bases match TRBD2. J was trimmed by 12 bases and V by 1 base; bases with no gene match: 4. The CDR3 runs 13 residues. Germline CDR1 reads SGHAT; CDR2 reads FQNNGV. As DNA, the CDR3 is TGTGCCAGCAGCTTAGCCGCGGGAGGGGCGCAGTTCTTC. Translating gives CASSLAAGGAQFF.